The present TCR beta chain was sequenced within a study of cytotoxic CD8 clonotypes in ibrutinib-treated CLL. Study-level background: Within the patient group, under 12 were relapsed/refractory and over 14 treatment-naive, and about 17 were IGHV unmutated. The study, taken as a whole, reports: Baseline clonality exceeded age-matched healthy donors and tracked circulating CD8+ T-cell counts. On treatment, the uncommon public clonotypes contracted or remained stable.

V was pared by 1 base and J by 1 base, with 10 bases between. The germline CDR1 and CDR2 sequences are MGHRA and YSYEKL. The CDR3 has 16 amino acids. Comments on this clone: Its antigen remains unidentified.

Profiled with immunoSEQ multiplex PCR; TCRdb holds only in-frame clones, not every one. The table has 25,000 to 30,000 clones, 65% to 90% seen once. The J gene is TRBJ2-2, the V gene TRBV4-1, with D unclear. Sequences were derived from PBMCs, sampled after 24 months of ibrutinib treatment. The source is a human donor with chronic lymphocytic leukemia. The CDR3 sequence is CASSQVPRRNTGELFF. The CDR3, as DNA: TGCGCCAGCAGCCAAGTTCCAAGGAGGAACACCGGGGAGCTGTTTTTT.